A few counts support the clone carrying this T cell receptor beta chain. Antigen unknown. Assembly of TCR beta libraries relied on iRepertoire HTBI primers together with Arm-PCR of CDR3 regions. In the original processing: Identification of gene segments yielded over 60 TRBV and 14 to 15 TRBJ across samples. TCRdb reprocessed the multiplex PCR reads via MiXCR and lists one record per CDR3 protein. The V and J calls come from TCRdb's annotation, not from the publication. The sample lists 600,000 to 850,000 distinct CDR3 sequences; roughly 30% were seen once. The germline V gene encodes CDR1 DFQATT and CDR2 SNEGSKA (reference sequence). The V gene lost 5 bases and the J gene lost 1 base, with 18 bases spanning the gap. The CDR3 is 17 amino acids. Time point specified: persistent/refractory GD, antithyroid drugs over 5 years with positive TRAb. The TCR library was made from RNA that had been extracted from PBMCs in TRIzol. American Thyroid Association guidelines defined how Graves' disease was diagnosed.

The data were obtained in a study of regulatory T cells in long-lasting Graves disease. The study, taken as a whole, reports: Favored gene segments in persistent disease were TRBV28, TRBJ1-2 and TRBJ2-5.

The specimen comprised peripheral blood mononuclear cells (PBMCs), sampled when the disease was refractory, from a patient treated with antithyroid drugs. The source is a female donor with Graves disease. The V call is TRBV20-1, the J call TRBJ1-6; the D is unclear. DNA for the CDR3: TGCAGTGCTCCGAAGGGTGACACAATGTCCTATAATTCACCCCTCCACTTT. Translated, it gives CSAPKGDTMSYNSPLHF.